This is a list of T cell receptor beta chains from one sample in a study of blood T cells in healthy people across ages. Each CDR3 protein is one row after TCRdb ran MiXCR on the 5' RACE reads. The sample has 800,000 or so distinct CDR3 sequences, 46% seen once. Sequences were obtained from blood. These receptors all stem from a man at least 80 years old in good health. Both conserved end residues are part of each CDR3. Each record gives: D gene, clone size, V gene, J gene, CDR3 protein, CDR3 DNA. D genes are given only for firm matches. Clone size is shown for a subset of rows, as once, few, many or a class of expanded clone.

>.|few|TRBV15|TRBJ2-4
CATSRVSDYLTKNIQYF
TGTGCCACCAGCAGAGTCTCGGACTATTTAACCAAAAACATTCAGTACTTC
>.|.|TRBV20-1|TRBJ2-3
CSAPERYPTDTQYF
TGCAGTGCTCCTGAGCGGTACCCCACAGATACGCAGTATTTT
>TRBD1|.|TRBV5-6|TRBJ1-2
CASSSGDRDYGYTF
TGTGCCAGCAGCTCGGGGGACAGGGACTATGGCTACACCTTC
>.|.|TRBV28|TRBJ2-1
CASRKTGNPNEQFF
TGTGCCAGCAGAAAAACAGGGAACCCCAATGAGCAGTTCTTC
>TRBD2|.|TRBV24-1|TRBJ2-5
CATSEGPGTSGIDEQYF
TGTGCCACCAGTGAGGGACCCGGGACTAGCGGGATAGATGAGCAGTACTTC
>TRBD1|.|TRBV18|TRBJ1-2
CASSPQTGMANYGYTF
TGTGCCAGCTCACCACAGACAGGGATGGCTAACTATGGCTACACCTTC
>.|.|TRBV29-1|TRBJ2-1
CGGDWGLTDSEQFF
TGCGGCGGCGATTGGGGACTCACAGACAGTGAGCAGTTCTTC
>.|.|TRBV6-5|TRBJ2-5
CASPPGGRGQEAQYF
TGTGCCAGCCCCCCCGGTGGACGGGGCCAAGAGGCCCAGTACTTC
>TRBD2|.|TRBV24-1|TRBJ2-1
CATIPTSGRARNEQFF
TGTGCCACCATCCCGACTAGCGGGAGGGCCAGGAATGAGCAGTTCTTC
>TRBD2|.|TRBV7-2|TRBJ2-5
CASSQLAAKQETQYF
TGTGCCAGCAGCCAACTAGCGGCAAAACAAGAGACCCAGTACTTC
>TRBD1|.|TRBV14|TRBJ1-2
CASSPMDRETSYTF
TGTGCCAGCAGCCCAATGGACAGGGAAACGAGCTACACCTTC
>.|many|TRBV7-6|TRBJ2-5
CATTEGLQETQYF
TGTGCGACTACAGAGGGATTACAAGAGACCCAGTACTTC
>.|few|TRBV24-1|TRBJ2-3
CATSDFKGGRSTDTQYF
TGTGCCACCAGTGATTTTAAGGGGGGCAGAAGCACAGATACGCAGTATTTT
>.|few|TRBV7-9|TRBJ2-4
CASSLVLELAKNIQYF
TGTGCCAGCAGCTTAGTCCTCGAGTTAGCCAAAAACATTCAGTACTTC
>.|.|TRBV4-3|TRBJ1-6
CASSQDSELAYNSPLHF
TGCGCCAGCAGCCAAGATTCCGAATTAGCTTATAATTCACCCCTCCACTTT
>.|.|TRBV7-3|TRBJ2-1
CASSSPGVDNEQFF
TGTGCCAGCAGCTCCCCGGGTGTGGACAATGAGCAGTTCTTC
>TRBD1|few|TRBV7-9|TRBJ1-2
CASSLGTGSSYGYTF
TGTGCCAGCAGCTTAGGGACAGGGTCCTCCTATGGCTACACCTTC
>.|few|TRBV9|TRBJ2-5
CASSIGTNELGETQYF
TGTGCCAGCAGCATCGGGACGAACGAATTGGGAGAGACCCAGTACTTC
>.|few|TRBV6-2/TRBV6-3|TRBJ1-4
CASSYGDLNEKLFF
TGTGCCAGCAGTTACGGGGACCTCAATGAAAAACTGTTTTTT
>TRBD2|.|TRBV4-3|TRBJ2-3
CASSRTSGGGPDTQYF
TGCGCCAGCAGCCGAACTAGCGGGGGTGGTCCAGATACGCAGTATTTT
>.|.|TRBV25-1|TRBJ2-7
CASSEVGEVAEQYF
TGTGCCAGCAGTGAGGTGGGTGAGGTGGCCGAGCAGTACTTC
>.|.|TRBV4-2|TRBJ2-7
CASSQVGSVSYEQYF
TGTGCCAGCAGCCAAGTTGGCAGTGTATCCTACGAGCAGTACTTC
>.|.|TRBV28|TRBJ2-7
CTSSSSYEQYF
TGTACCAGCAGCTCTTCCTACGAGCAGTACTTC
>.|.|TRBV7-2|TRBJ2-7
CASGLKVLGAEQYF
TGTGCCAGCGGCCTAAAGGTCCTTGGGGCCGAGCAGTACTTC